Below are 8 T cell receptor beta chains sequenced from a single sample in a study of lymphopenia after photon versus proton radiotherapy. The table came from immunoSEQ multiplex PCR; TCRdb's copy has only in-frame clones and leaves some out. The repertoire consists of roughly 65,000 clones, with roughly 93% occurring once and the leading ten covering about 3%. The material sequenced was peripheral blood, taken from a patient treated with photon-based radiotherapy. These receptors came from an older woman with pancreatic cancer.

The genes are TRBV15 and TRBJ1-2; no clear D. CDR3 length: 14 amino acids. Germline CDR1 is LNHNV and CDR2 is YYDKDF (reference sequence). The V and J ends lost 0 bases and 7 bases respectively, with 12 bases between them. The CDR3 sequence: CATSRDEVIVGYTF. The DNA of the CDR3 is TGTGCCACCAGCAGAGATGAAGTGATCGTTGGCTACACCTTC.

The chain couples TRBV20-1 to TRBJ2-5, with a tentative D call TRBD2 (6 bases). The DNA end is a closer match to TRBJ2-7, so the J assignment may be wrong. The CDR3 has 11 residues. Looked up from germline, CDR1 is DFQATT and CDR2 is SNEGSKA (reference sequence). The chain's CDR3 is CSARGSGEQYF. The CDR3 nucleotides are TGCAGTGCTCGGGGGAGCGGCGAGCAGTACTTC.

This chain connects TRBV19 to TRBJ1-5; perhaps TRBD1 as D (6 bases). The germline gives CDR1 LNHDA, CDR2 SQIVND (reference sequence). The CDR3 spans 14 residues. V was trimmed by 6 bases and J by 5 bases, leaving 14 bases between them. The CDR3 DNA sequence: TGTGCCAGTAGCCAGCAGGACAGAGATCAGCCCCAGCATTTT. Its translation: CASSQQDRDQPQHF. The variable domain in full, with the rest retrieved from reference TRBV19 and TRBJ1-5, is DGGITQSPKYLFRKEGQNVTLSCEQNLNHDAMYWYRQDPGQGLRLIYYSQIVNDFQKGDIAEGYSVSREKKESFPLTVTSAQKNPTAFYLCASSQQDRDQPQHFGDGTRLSIL.

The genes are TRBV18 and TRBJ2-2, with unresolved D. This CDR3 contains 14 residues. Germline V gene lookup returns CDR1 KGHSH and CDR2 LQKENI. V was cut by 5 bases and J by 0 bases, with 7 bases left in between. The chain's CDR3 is CASSALANTGELFF. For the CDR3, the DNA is TGTGCCAGCTCAGCACTGGCGAACACCGGGGAGCTGTTTTTT.

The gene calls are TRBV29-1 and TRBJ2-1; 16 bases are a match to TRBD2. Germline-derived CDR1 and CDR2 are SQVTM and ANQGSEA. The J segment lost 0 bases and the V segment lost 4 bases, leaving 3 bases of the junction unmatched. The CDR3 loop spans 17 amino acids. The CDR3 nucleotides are TGCAGCGTTGGGGGGACTAGCGGGAGGGCCTCCTACAATGAGCAGTTCTTC. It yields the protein CSVGGTSGRASYNEQFF.

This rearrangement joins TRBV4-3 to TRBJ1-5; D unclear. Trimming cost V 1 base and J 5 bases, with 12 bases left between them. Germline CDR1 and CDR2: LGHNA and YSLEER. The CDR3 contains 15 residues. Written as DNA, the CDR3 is TGCGCCAGCAGCCAAGTTCAAGGGAGAGATCAGCCCCAGCATTTT. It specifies CASSQVQGRDQPQHF.

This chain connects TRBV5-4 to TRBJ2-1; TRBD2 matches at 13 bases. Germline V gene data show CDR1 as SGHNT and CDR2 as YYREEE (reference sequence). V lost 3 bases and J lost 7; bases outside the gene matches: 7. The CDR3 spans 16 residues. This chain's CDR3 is CASSSGLAGVANEQFF. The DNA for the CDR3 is TGTGCCAGCAGCTCCGGACTAGCGGGAGTCGCAAATGAGCAGTTCTTC.

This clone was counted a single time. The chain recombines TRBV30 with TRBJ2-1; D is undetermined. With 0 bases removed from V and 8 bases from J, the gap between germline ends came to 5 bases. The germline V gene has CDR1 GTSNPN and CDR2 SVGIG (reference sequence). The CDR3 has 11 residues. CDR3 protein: CAWSVVDEQFF. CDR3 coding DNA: TGTGCCTGGAGTGTAGTAGATGAGCAGTTCTTC.